The clone carrying this T cell receptor beta chain has at least ten counts. Using a J-beta primer mix together with a sample-barcoded 5' primer, a second PCR was run for roughly 7 to 12 cycles. TCRdb fed the 5' RACE reads into MiXCR, producing one record per CDR3 protein. The table includes roughly 410,000 distinct CDR3 sequences, 52% detected once. This record belongs to a study of blood T cells in healthy people across ages. Germline V gene data show CDR1 as SGDLS and CDR2 as YYNGEE. V was trimmed by 4 bases and J by 2 bases, leaving 19 bases between them. The CDR3 is 16 amino acids. Sequencing was done on a sample of blood. This clonotype was obtained from a man between 60 and 75 years old in good health. This chain connects TRBV9 to TRBJ2-7; D possibly corresponds to TRBD2 (5 bases). The CDR3: CASSPVAGGYTYEQYF. The CDR3 coding sequence is TGTGCCAGCAGCCCCGTAGCCGGCGGGTATACCTACGAGCAGTACTTC.